These 31 T cell receptor beta chains originate from one sample sequenced in a study of cytomegalovirus exposure and HLA in healthy donors. The PCR used 60 Vbeta and 13 Jbeta primers. Measured with immunoSEQ multiplex PCR; TCRdb has only the in-frame clones, and not every one. The sample yields 150,000 to 200,000 clones, roughly nine tenths seen once. Sequenced material: PBMCs. The receptors shown here come from a boy between 2 and 10 years old in good health and CMV-seronegative.

The chain joins TRBV5-6 to TRBJ2-7; 9 bases map to TRBD1. Germline CDR1 is SGHDT and CDR2 is YYEEEE. The J segment lost 3 bases and the V segment lost 4 bases, leaving 8 bases of the junction unmatched. The CDR3 loop spans 15 amino acids. The CDR3 nucleotides are TGTGCCAGCAGCCAGCCCCGACAGGGGGGCTACGAGCAGTACTTC. Protein sequence: CASSQPRQGGYEQYF.

V and J are TRBV9 and TRBJ2-1, with 9 bases identical to TRBD2. V lost 1 base and J lost 5; bases outside the gene matches: 7. Germline-derived CDR1 and CDR2 are SGDLS and YYNGEE. The CDR3 is 16 residues long. CDR3 sequence: CASSVSASGVHNEQFF. The CDR3 DNA follows: TGTGCCAGCAGCGTAAGCGCTAGCGGGGTACACAATGAGCAGTTCTTC.

On this clone itself: The same CDR3 also results from other DNA sequences found in this sample. The chain couples TRBV30 to TRBJ1-1; D is undetermined. The CDR3 contains 13 residues. Trimming took 4 bases from V and 1 from J, leaving 10 bases between them. Germline CDR1 reads GTSNPN; CDR2 reads SVGIG (reference sequence). For the CDR3, the DNA is TGTGCCTGGAAGGCCTCGGGGAACACTGAAGCTTTCTTT. Amino acid sequence: CAWKASGNTEAFF.

The chain is built from TRBV6-1 and TRBJ1-1; possible D gene TRBD1, 5 bases. Trimming took 1 base from V and 7 from J, leaving 19 bases between them. The CDR3 loop spans 16 amino acids. The V gene's germline CDR1 is MNHNS and CDR2 SASEGT. CDR3 region: CASSEVGAGPTDEAFF. DNA for the CDR3: TGTGCCAGCAGTGAAGTCGGGGCGGGGCCGACTGATGAAGCTTTCTTT.

The V and J genes are TRBV13 and TRBJ2-5, with 13 nucleotides matching TRBD2. The tail of the sequence fits TRBJ2-7 better, so the J call may be wrong. The CDR3 has 16 amino acids. Germline assignment: CDR1 PRHDT and CDR2 FYEKMQ (reference sequence). CDR3 amino acids: CASSPRTSGSFYEQYF. The CDR3 bases are TGTGCCAGCAGCCCGAGGACTAGCGGGAGTTTCTACGAGCAGTACTTC.

Concerning this clone itself: A read error may produce the germline difference seen at one junction end. V gene TRBV7-9 combines with J gene TRBJ2-7, with 8 nucleotides matching TRBD2. Germline CDR1 is SEHNR and CDR2 is FQNEAQ (reference sequence). CDR3 length equals 18 residues. The CDR3 DNA follows: TGTTCCAGCAGCTTACCTGAGCATCGCGGGAGGAGCTCCTACGAGCAGTACTTC. Protein: CSSSLPEHRGRSSYEQYF.

This clone is a singleton in its sample. V and J are TRBV5-4 and TRBJ1-3; 7 nucleotides line up with TRBD1. In germline, CDR1 is SGHNT, CDR2 YYREEE (reference sequence). Trimming removed 4 bases from V and 4 bases from J; junction bases left unmatched: 8. CDR3 length: 15 residues. This CDR3 reads CASSAGQEEGNTIYF. DNA of the CDR3: TGTGCCAGCAGCGCTGGACAGGAGGAAGGAAACACCATATATTTT.

Only one count was recorded for this clone. The V gene is TRBV5-6, the J gene TRBJ2-7; 7 nucleotides agree with TRBD2. This CDR3 region has 14 residues. Germline V gene sequence: CDR1 SGHDT, CDR2 YYEEEE. V lost 2 bases and J lost 5; bases outside the gene matches: 7. The CDR3 region has the DNA TGTGCCAGCAGCTTTTCGGCGGGAGACAACGAGCAGTACTTC. Translation: CASSFSAGDNEQYF.

This sequence joins TRBV19 and TRBJ1-1; TRBD1 is a possible D gene (5 bases). Trimming removed 6 bases from V and 1 base from J, with 9 bases in between. The CDR3 runs to 13 residues. The germline V gene has CDR1 LNHDA and CDR2 SQIVND (reference sequence). For the CDR3, the DNA is TGTGCCAGTAGCCAGACAGCGAACACTGAAGCTTTCTTT. This sequence encodes CASSQTANTEAFF. The full variable domain, rest sourced from reference TRBV19 and TRBJ1-1, is DGGITQSPKYLFRKEGQNVTLSCEQNLNHDAMYWYRQDPGQGLRLIYYSQIVNDFQKGDIAEGYSVSREKKESFPLTVTSAQKNPTAFYLCASSQTANTEAFFGQGTRLTVV.

This clone was seen once. This chain uses TRBV11-3 with TRBJ2-7; TRBD2 might be the D (6 bases). Trimming took 1 base from V and 5 from J, leaving 15 bases between them. The CDR3 runs 15 residues. Germline CDR1 and CDR2: SGHNT and YENEEA. CDR3 protein: CASSLGGDALHEQYF. The CDR3 DNA is TGTGCCAGCAGCTTAGGGGGGGACGCGCTCCACGAGCAGTACTTC.

This sequence joins TRBV4-1 and TRBJ1-2; the match to TRBD1 covers 7 bases. Trimming removed 2 bases from V and 8 bases from J; junction bases left unmatched: 11. Germline V CDR1 and CDR2: MGHRA, YSYEKL. The CDR3 runs to 15 residues. CDR3 loop: CASSQLPTGLEGYTF. CDR3 sequence (DNA): TGCGCCAGCAGCCAACTACCGACAGGGTTGGAGGGCTACACCTTC.

This clone was observed once. This rearrangement joins TRBV5-1 to TRBJ2-2; D call uncertain. Germline loops: CDR1 SGHRS, CDR2 YFSETQ. CDR3 length: 16 amino acids. Between the trimmed V and J ends, which lost 0 bases and 1 base, there was a span of 10 bases. The CDR3 DNA sequence: TGCGCCAGCAGCTTGGAGTTGTCAGTGAACACCGGGGAGCTGTTTTTT. Translating gives CASSLELSVNTGELFF.

The chain combines TRBV30 with TRBJ2-7; no firm D call. Germline assignment: CDR1 GTSNPN and CDR2 SVGIG (reference sequence). The CDR3 is made up of 12 amino acids. Trimming removed 3 bases at V and 1 base at J, with 7 bases between. DNA for the CDR3: TGTGCCTGGAGCTCGGGTTCCTACGAGCAGTACTTC. Its protein product is CAWSSGSYEQYF. The variable domain in full, with the rest retrieved from reference TRBV30 and TRBJ2-7, is SQTIHQWPATLVQPVGSPLSLECTVEGTSNPNLYWYRQAAGRGLQLLFYSVGIGQISSEVPQNLSASRPQDRQFILSSKKLLLSDSGFYLCAWSSGSYEQYFGPGTRLTVT.

J is TRBJ2-5 and V is TRBV9; weak D call: TRBD2 (5 bases). TRBJ2-7 explains the end of the DNA better; the J call may be wrong. The CDR3 runs 15 residues. The germline V gene has CDR1 SGDLS and CDR2 YYNGEE. CDR3 amino acids: CASSVGSVSSYEQYF. CDR3 coding DNA: TGTGCCAGCAGCGTCGGTAGCGTGAGCTCCTACGAGCAGTACTTC.

The chain carries TRBV18 and TRBJ1-1; D might be TRBD1 (6 bases). This CDR3 has 14 amino acids. V was shortened by 2 bases and J by 4 bases, with 11 bases between the two germline ends. The germline V gene has CDR1 KGHSH and CDR2 LQKENI. CDR3 residues: CASSPTGQGTEAFF. The CDR3, as DNA: TGTGCCAGCTCACCAACAGGGCAGGGCACTGAAGCTTTCTTT. Using reference TRBV18 and TRBJ1-1 for the parts outside the CDR3, the full variable domain is NAGVMQNPRHLVRRRGQEARLRCSPMKGHSHVYWYRQLPEEGLKFMVYLQKENIIDESGMPKERFSAEFPKEGPSILRIQQVVRGDSAAYFCASSPTGQGTEAFFGQGTRLTVV.

This clone was observed a single time. This chain joins TRBV6-1 and TRBJ1-1, with TRBD1 identical over 7 bases. Per germline, CDR1 MNHNS and CDR2 SASEGT. CDR3 length equals 13 residues. The V gene end was trimmed by 11 bases and the J gene end by 4 bases; junction bases not matched to a gene: 10. CDR3 loop: CAVRGPGGTEAFF. CDR3 nucleotides: TGTGCCGTCCGGGGCCCAGGGGGCACTGAAGCTTTCTTT.

The chain has TRBV5-1 and TRBJ1-6; D call uncertain. Trimming took 0 bases from V and 10 from J, leaving 8 bases between them. Germline CDR1 reads SGHRS; CDR2 reads YFSETQ. The CDR3 covers 13 residues. The CDR3 region has the DNA TGCGCCAGCAGCTTGGAGCTCTTGTCACCCCTCCACTTT. Translation gives CASSLELLSPLHF.

This chain uses TRBV25-1 with TRBJ2-2, with 8 positions matching TRBD2. Germline V lookup: CDR1 MGHDK, CDR2 SYGVNS. The CDR3 extends over 15 amino acids. Trimming at V came to 5 bases and at J to 2 bases, leaving 4 bases not matched to a gene. DNA for the CDR3: TGTGCCAGCAGTACTAGCGGACCAAACACCGGGGAGCTGTTTTTT. Protein: CASSTSGPNTGELFF. The variable domain in full, with the rest retrieved from reference TRBV25-1 and TRBJ2-2, is EADIYQTPRYLVIGTGKKITLECSQTMGHDKMYWYQQDPGMELHLIHYSYGVNSTEKGDLSSESTVSRIRTEHFPLTLESARPSHTSQYLCASSTSGPNTGELFFGEGSRLTVL.

This rearrangement joins TRBV28 to TRBJ2-7; D unresolved. CDR3 length equals 13 residues. Germline-derived CDR1 and CDR2 are MDHEN and SYDVKM. V dropped 3 bases and J dropped 0 bases, with 6 bases sitting between them. The CDR3: CASSFEDSYEQYF. The CDR3 DNA is TGTGCCAGCAGTTTTGAGGACTCCTACGAGCAGTACTTC.

The chain has TRBV7-8 and TRBJ2-2; maybe TRBD1 (6 bases). Per the germline V gene, CDR1 is SGHVS and CDR2 is FQNEAQ. The CDR3 covers 18 residues. Trimming shortened V by 0 bases and J by 3 bases, and 17 bases separated the two germline ends. The CDR3 sequence: CASSLAQRGINYTGELFF. CDR3 bases: TGTGCCAGCAGCTTAGCGCAAAGGGGGATTAATTACACCGGGGAGCTGTTTTTT.

DNA of the CDR3: TGTGCCAGCAGCTTAAGGTCTAGCGGGAGGAGTGAGCAGTTCTTC. It is translated as CASSLRSSGRSEQFF. The gene calls are TRBV11-3 and TRBJ2-1, with 11 positions matching TRBD2. V shed 2 bases, J shed 9 bases, and the junction held 6 bases outside the gene matches. Germline lookup yields CDR1 SGHNT and CDR2 YENEEA. There are 15 residues in the CDR3.

The CDR3 DNA follows: TGTGCCAGCAGCCCAGAAGGACCGGGACTAGCGGTTAGCTCCTACGAGCAGTACTTC. Translating gives CASSPEGPGLAVSSYEQYF. V gene TRBV11-1 combines with J gene TRBJ2-7, with 11 bases identical to TRBD2. This CDR3 region has 19 residues. V lost 5 bases, J lost 0 bases, and 15 bases stayed unmatched. Per germline, CDR1 SGHAT and CDR2 FQDESV (reference sequence).

This sequence joins TRBV27 and TRBJ2-3; the match to TRBD2 covers 10 bases. The CDR3 runs to 17 residues. V shed 3 bases, J shed 4 bases, and the junction held 10 bases outside the gene matches. Germline-derived CDR1 and CDR2 are MNHEY and SMNVEV (reference sequence). The CDR3, as DNA: TGTGCCAGCAGTTTGAGCGGGGGGGGCCCCGTGTCAGATACGCAGTATTTT. It specifies CASSLSGGGPVSDTQYF.

The CDR3 DNA reads TGTGCCAGCAGTTCAGACGGACAGGGGTGGGACACTGAAGCTTTCTTT. It encodes CASSSDGQGWDTEAFF. The chain uses TRBV5-4 and TRBJ1-1, with 9 positions matching TRBD1. Unmatched junction bases numbered 11, after V lost 5 bases and J lost 3 bases. Per germline, CDR1 SGHNT and CDR2 YYREEE (reference sequence). The CDR3 runs 16 residues.

Points on this clone: This CDR3 is also generated by other DNA sequences in the sample. This chain joins TRBV7-9 and TRBJ1-3; D is undetermined. The CDR3 is 12 amino acids. The germline V and J ends were trimmed by 5 bases and 1 base, with 3 bases remaining between them. In germline, CDR1 is SEHNR, CDR2 FQNEAQ (reference sequence). This CDR3 reads CASSLSGNTIYF. CDR3 nucleotide sequence: TGTGCCAGCAGCCTATCTGGAAACACCATATATTTT.

The J gene is TRBJ2-6, the V gene TRBV28, with unresolved D. Germline assignment: CDR1 MDHEN and CDR2 SYDVKM. V lost 8 bases and J lost 3, with 11 bases in between. This CDR3 has 14 residues. Here the CDR3 reads CASEHTRGANVLTF. Written as DNA, the CDR3 is TGTGCCAGCGAACACACCCGTGGGGCCAACGTCCTGACTTTC.

J is TRBJ1-2 and V is TRBV9; no clear D gene. Trimming took off 0 bases at V and 13 bases at J, with 13 bases between the two ends. From germline, CDR1 is SGDLS and CDR2 YYNGEE. The CDR3 sequence is 12 residues long. As DNA, the CDR3 is TGTGCCAGCAGCGTAGAGGGAGGTACCACCACCTTC. Protein: CASSVEGGTTTF.

This rearrangement joins TRBV28 to TRBJ1-5; tentative D call: TRBD1 (6 bases). The germline V gene has CDR1 MDHEN and CDR2 SYDVKM. Trimming took 2 bases from V and 4 from J, leaving 12 bases between them. The CDR3 is 15 amino acids. CDR3 DNA: TGTGCCAGCAGTTTACGGACAGTTGGTAATCAGCCCCAGCATTTT. Translated, it gives CASSLRTVGNQPQHF.

This clone was detected ten times or more. This chain uses TRBV5-5 with TRBJ1-4; D gene uncertain. CDR1 SGHKS and CDR2 YYEKEE come from the germline V gene (reference sequence). Trimming took 0 bases from V and 6 from J, leaving 9 bases between them. The CDR3 runs to 14 residues. The CDR3 nucleotides are TGTGCCAGCAGCTTGGACAGTAGATATGAAAAACTGTTTTTT. Protein sequence: CASSLDSRYEKLFF. Full variable domain (remainder filled in from reference TRBV5-5 and TRBJ1-4): DAGVTQSPTHLIKTRGQQVTLRCSPISGHKSVSWYQQVLGQGPQFIFQYYEKEERGRGNFPDRFSARQFPNYSSELNVNALLLGDSALYLCASSLDSRYEKLFFGSGTQLSVL.

The genes are TRBV10-1 and TRBJ2-3; 10 bases match TRBD1. J lost 4 bases, V lost 6 bases, and 13 bases had no gene match. The CDR3 totals 17 residues. Germline lookup yields CDR1 WNHNN and CDR2 SYGVQD (reference sequence). In DNA form, the CDR3 reads TGCGCCAGCAGCCGTTCGGTGGGACAGGGGATCTCAGATACGCAGTATTTT. It specifies CASSRSVGQGISDTQYF.

The chain's CDR3 is CASSSGQGEVTEAFF. The CDR3 nucleotides read TGTGCCAGCAGCTCGGGACAGGGGGAGGTCACTGAAGCTTTCTTT. V is TRBV7-9 and J is TRBJ1-1; TRBD1 agrees at 11 bases. The CDR3 contains 15 residues. With 4 bases clipped from V and 4 bases from J, the junction kept 5 bases outside the gene matches. The germline V gene encodes CDR1 SEHNR and CDR2 FQNEAQ (reference sequence).